This paragraph covers one TCR beta chain sequence. Its antigen is not identified. It was with 60 Vbeta and 13 Jbeta primers that the PCR ran. Repertoires were generated with immunoSEQ multiplex PCR, while TCRdb's copy carries only in-frame clones and drops some. This sample has 100,000 to 150,000 clones, with 82% found just once. Among the donors, all were healthy bone marrow donors. The data derive from a study of cytomegalovirus exposure and HLA in healthy donors. Notes on the study in general: A prior analysis recorded that most TCR beta V segments were productive about 90% or about 30% of the time. An ancestry cluster, one associated with Asian ancestry, reportedly showed fewer N-insertions than the 666-donor mean in a later analysis.

Germline V CDR1 and CDR2: SNHLY, FYNNEI. V lost 6 bases and J 5 bases, leaving 11 bases between the germline ends. CDR3 size: 12 residues. The specimen was PBMCs. The source of this sequence is a boy aged 5-17 years in good health and CMV-seronegative. The chain combines TRBV2 with TRBJ2-7, with a possible D match to TRBD2 (6 bases). The CDR3 loop reads CASRGDFHEQYF. The DNA for the CDR3 is TGTGCCAGCAGGGGGGACTTTCACGAGCAGTACTTC.